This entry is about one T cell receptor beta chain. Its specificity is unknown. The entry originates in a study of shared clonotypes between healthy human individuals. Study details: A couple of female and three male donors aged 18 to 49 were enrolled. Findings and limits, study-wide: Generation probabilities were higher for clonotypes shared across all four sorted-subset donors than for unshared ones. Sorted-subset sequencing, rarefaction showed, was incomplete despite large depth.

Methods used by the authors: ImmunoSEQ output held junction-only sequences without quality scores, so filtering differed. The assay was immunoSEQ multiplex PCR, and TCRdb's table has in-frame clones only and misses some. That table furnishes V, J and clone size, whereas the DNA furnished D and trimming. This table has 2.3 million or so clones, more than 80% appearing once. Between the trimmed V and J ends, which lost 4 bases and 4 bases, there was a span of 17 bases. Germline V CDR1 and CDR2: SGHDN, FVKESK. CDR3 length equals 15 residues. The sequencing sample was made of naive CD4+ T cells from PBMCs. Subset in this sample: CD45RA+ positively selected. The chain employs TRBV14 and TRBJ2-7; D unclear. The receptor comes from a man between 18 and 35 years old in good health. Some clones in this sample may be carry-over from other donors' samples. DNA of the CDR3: TGTGCCAGCAGCCTAACATCAGGTTACGGGTACGAGCAGTACTTC. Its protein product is CASSLTSGYGYEQYF.